The clone carrying this T cell receptor (beta chain) is termed medium-sized. The sample comes from a study of immune reconstitution after stem cell transplant in scleroderma. TCRdb reanalysed the RT-PCR reads using MiXCR and keeps one entry per CDR3 protein. Of 1,500 to 2,000 distinct CDR3 sequences in the sample, 3% to 4.5% are singletons; the top ten hold roughly 15%. The V gene's germline CDR1 is LNHDA and CDR2 SQIVND (reference sequence). V lost 2 bases and J lost 11, with 13 bases in between. The CDR3 contains 13 residues. Sampling took place before or after autologous hematopoietic stem cell transplantation (not recorded which). The TCR originated in a male donor with systemic sclerosis. The chain links TRBV19 to TRBJ1-5, with TRBD1 as a possible D gene (5 bases). CDR3: CASSIRGGLSQHF. CDR3 DNA sequence: TGTGCCAGTAGTATACGGGGCGGCCTGTCCCAGCATTTT.